Below, 26 T cell receptor beta chains from the same sample are listed, as sequenced in a study of blood T cell repertoires in COVID-19. The repertoire was sequenced with immunoSEQ multiplex PCR; TCRdb's copy has only in-frame clones and lacks some. The sample comprises about 250,000 clones, approximately 90% of which are singletons, and 2.5% to 3% rests with the top ten. Sequenced material: PBMCs or T cells enriched from blood (not recorded which). These receptors were obtained from a woman aged 25 to 39 with acute COVID-19.

This clone has a single count. J is TRBJ2-2 and V is TRBV6-5, with 9 bases lining up with TRBD1. The CDR3 loop spans 15 amino acids. The germline V gene has CDR1 MNHEY and CDR2 SVGAGI. V shed 6 bases, J shed 6 bases, and the junction held 8 bases outside the gene matches. DNA of the CDR3: TGTGCCAGCAGCGACAGGGGGATTTGGTCCGGGGAGCTGTTTTTT. Its translation is CASSDRGIWSGELFF.

The chain uses TRBV5-4 and TRBJ2-7, with TRBD1 as a possible D gene (5 bases). Looked up from germline, CDR1 is SGHNT and CDR2 is YYREEE (reference sequence). This CDR3 is built from 13 residues. Trimming left V 2 bases short and J 3 bases short, with 9 bases between. In DNA, the CDR3 is TGTGCCAGCAGCTTAACTACAGGCTACGAGCAGTACTTC. It codes for CASSLTTGYEQYF.

The chain joins TRBV4-3 to TRBJ1-3, with D hard to call. Germline CDR1 reads LGHNA; CDR2 reads YSLEER. The CDR3 has 14 residues. With 2 bases removed from V and 0 bases from J, the gap between germline ends came to 5 bases. CDR3 sequence: CASSQLTSGNTIYF. CDR3 nucleotide sequence: TGCGCCAGCAGCCAACTAACCTCTGGAAACACCATATATTTT.

The chain recombines TRBV6-5 with TRBJ2-1; 9 bases are shared with TRBD2. From germline, CDR1 is MNHEY and CDR2 SVGAGI. The J segment lost 3 bases and the V segment lost 2 bases, leaving 5 bases of the junction unmatched. This CDR3 contains 16 residues. In DNA form, the CDR3 reads TGTGCCAGCAGTTACGACGGCGGGGGGGGCTACAATGAGCAGTTCTTC. It codes for CASSYDGGGGYNEQFF.

The chain is built from TRBV25-1 and TRBJ1-2; no clear D. The CDR3 covers 15 residues. Germline V gene lookup returns CDR1 MGHDK and CDR2 SYGVNS. Trimming took off 2 bases at V and 5 bases at J, with 15 bases between the two ends. CDR3 region: CASSEGGYSGYGYTF. CDR3 nucleotide sequence: TGTGCCAGCAGTGAAGGTGGTTATTCCGGTTATGGCTACACCTTC.

This clone was picked up one time. The chain uses TRBV18 and TRBJ1-1; 10 bases are shared with TRBD1. Unmatched junction bases numbered 4, after V lost 6 bases and J lost 3 bases. The CDR3 loop spans 14 amino acids. In germline, CDR1 is KGHSH, CDR2 LQKENI. CDR3 amino acids: CASSQTGGDTEAFF. The CDR3 DNA reads as TGTGCCAGCTCCCAGACAGGGGGCGACACTGAAGCTTTCTTT.

This chain connects TRBV19 to TRBJ2-3; 9 bases agree with TRBD1. The CDR3 totals 16 residues. CDR1 and CDR2 (germline): LNHDA, SQIVND (reference sequence). J was trimmed by 1 base and V by 6 bases; bases with no gene match: 8. The CDR3 nucleotides read TGTGCCAGTAGACACAGGACAGGGGAGGGCACAGATACGCAGTATTTT. Protein sequence: CASRHRTGEGTDTQYF.

The chain uses TRBV6-5 and TRBJ1-2; 8 nucleotides line up with TRBD1. Unmatched junction bases numbered 4, after V lost 0 bases and J lost 4 bases. Germline loops: CDR1 MNHEY, CDR2 SVGAGI. The CDR3 contains 15 residues. CDR3 sequence (DNA): TGTGCCAGCAGTTACTCCGCCGGACAGGGCTATGGCTACACCTTC. This encodes CASSYSAGQGYGYTF.

The J gene is TRBJ2-7, the V gene TRBV5-5; maybe TRBD1 (6 bases). The CDR3 has 14 residues. Germline V gene lookup returns CDR1 SGHKS and CDR2 YYEKEE (reference sequence). The V end lost 2 bases, the J end lost 0 bases, and 9 bases lay between the germline ends. The CDR3 loop reads CASSLPGHSYEQYF. The DNA for the CDR3 is TGTGCCAGCAGCTTACCGGGACACTCCTACGAGCAGTACTTC.

The chain's CDR3 is CASSFAGTAVIYGYTF. The DNA of the CDR3 is TGCGCCAGCAGCTTCGCGGGGACAGCGGTCATTTATGGCTACACCTTC. This chain joins TRBV5-1 and TRBJ1-2, with 7 bases fitting TRBD1. The V gene's germline CDR1 is SGHRS and CDR2 YFSETQ. V shed 2 bases and J 5 bases; nucleotides not matched to a gene: 12. CDR3 size: 16 residues.

The V call is TRBV5-4, the J call TRBJ1-2; D may be TRBD1 (6 bases). V was trimmed by 4 bases and J by 2 bases, leaving 12 bases between them. Germline CDR1 is SGHNT and CDR2 is YYREEE (reference sequence). This CDR3 has 14 amino acids. The CDR3 DNA reads TGTGCCAGCAGCCCAGGGGTGGCAAACTATGGCTACACCTTC. Amino acid sequence: CASSPGVANYGYTF.

The chain recombines TRBV7-9 with TRBJ1-6; D unresolved. The ends were cut back, 6 bases at V and 7 bases at J, with 7 bases in the middle. Germline lookup yields CDR1 SEHNR and CDR2 FQNEAQ (reference sequence). The CDR3 is made up of 12 amino acids. The CDR3 DNA is TGTGCCAGCAGTCCTTTCAATTCACCCCTCCACTTT. It codes for CASSPFNSPLHF.

J is TRBJ1-2 and V is TRBV27; D might be TRBD1 (5 bases). The CDR3 has 13 amino acids. CDR1 and CDR2 (germline): MNHEY, SMNVEV (reference sequence). The germline V and J ends were trimmed by 2 bases and 4 bases, with 8 bases remaining between them. CDR3 loop: CASSLGGGYGYTF. In DNA, the CDR3 is TGTGCCAGCAGTTTAGGGGGGGGCTATGGCTACACCTTC.

The chain employs TRBV27 and TRBJ1-5; TRBD1 agrees at 8 bases. Trimming at V came to 3 bases and at J to 6 bases, leaving 10 bases not matched to a gene. The CDR3 has 16 amino acids. CDR1 MNHEY and CDR2 SMNVEV come from the germline V gene (reference sequence). The CDR3 sequence: CASSFTGGERFQPQHF. The CDR3 region has the DNA TGTGCCAGCAGTTTTACAGGGGGAGAAAGGTTTCAGCCCCAGCATTTT.

Only one count was recorded for this clone. This chain links TRBV19 with TRBJ1-1; 8 nucleotides match TRBD1. The length of the CDR3 is 13 residues. Trimming took 8 bases from V and 5 from J; bases not matched to a gene: 7. Germline CDR1 is LNHDA and CDR2 is SQIVND (reference sequence). This CDR3 reads CASQNTGGTEAFF. For the CDR3, the DNA is TGTGCCAGTCAAAATACAGGGGGAACTGAAGCTTTCTTT. Filled out from reference TRBV19 and TRBJ1-1, the complete variable domain reads DGGITQSPKYLFRKEGQNVTLSCEQNLNHDAMYWYRQDPGQGLRLIYYSQIVNDFQKGDIAEGYSVSREKKESFPLTVTSAQKNPTAFYLCASQNTGGTEAFFGQGTRLTVV.

V is TRBV27 and J is TRBJ2-1; D not resolved. Germline lookup yields CDR1 MNHEY and CDR2 SMNVEV (reference sequence). This CDR3 spans 15 amino acids. The V end lost 1 base, the J end lost 1 base, and 8 bases lay between the germline ends. CDR3 sequence (DNA): TGTGCCAGCAGTTTATTGGGCTTTTCCTACAATGAGCAGTTCTTC. Its protein product is CASSLLGFSYNEQFF.

V is TRBV5-6 and J is TRBJ1-1; 7 positions match TRBD1. J lost 9 bases, V lost 3 bases, and 5 bases had no gene match. CDR3 size: 12 residues. In germline, CDR1 is SGHDT, CDR2 YYEEEE. CDR3 protein: CASSSGRGKAFF. The CDR3 region has the DNA TGTGCCAGCAGCTCCGGCAGGGGGAAAGCTTTCTTT.

The rearrangement links TRBV6-4 to TRBJ2-1; D is uncertain. This CDR3 spans 15 amino acids. V shed 3 bases and J shed 0 bases, with 9 bases lying between them. Germline V gene lookup returns CDR1 MRHNA and CDR2 SNTAGT. The CDR3 protein is CASSDMQASYNEQFF. Written as DNA, the CDR3 is TGTGCCAGCAGTGATATGCAAGCCTCCTACAATGAGCAGTTCTTC.

The rearrangement uses TRBV19 and TRBJ2-7; D is uncertain. Germline V gene lookup returns CDR1 LNHDA and CDR2 SQIVND (reference sequence). CDR3 length: 15 residues. The V end lost 5 bases, the J end lost 3 bases, and 17 bases lay between the germline ends. The CDR3 region is CASSSAGSLFYEQYF. Written as DNA, the CDR3 is TGTGCCAGTAGTTCTGCCGGGTCCCTCTTCTACGAGCAGTACTTC.

The table lists this clone with a few counts. This chain connects TRBV14 to TRBJ2-7, with TRBD1 identical over 8 bases. The J segment lost 4 bases and the V segment lost 4 bases, leaving 6 bases of the junction unmatched. Germline CDR1 reads SGHDN; CDR2 reads FVKESK. This CDR3 is built from 14 residues. CDR3 bases: TGTGCCAGCAGCCCCGGACAGGGCAAATACGAGCAGTACTTC. This codes for CASSPGQGKYEQYF.

The chain couples TRBV5-1 to TRBJ2-1; perhaps TRBD2 as D (5 bases). The CDR3 is made up of 13 amino acids. Deletions cut 1 base from V and 8 bases from J, with 10 bases between. Germline V lookup: CDR1 SGHRS, CDR2 YFSETQ. The CDR3 region is CASSLSLEDEQFF. Here the CDR3 DNA reads TGCGCCAGCAGCTTGTCACTAGAAGATGAGCAGTTCTTC.

The CDR3: CASSASGGRNSPLHF. The CDR3, as DNA: TGTGCCAGCAGCGCTTCAGGGGGTCGGAATTCACCCCTCCACTTT. The V gene is TRBV11-2, the J gene TRBJ1-6; 7 bases are shared with TRBD1. In germline, CDR1 is SGHAT, CDR2 FQNNGV. CDR3 length: 15 residues. Unmatched junction bases numbered 8, after V lost 5 bases and J lost 7 bases. The complete variable domain, with remaining parts taken from reference TRBV11-2 and TRBJ1-6, reads EAGVAQSPRYKIIEKRQSVAFWCNPISGHATLYWYQQILGQGPKLLIQFQNNGVVDDSQLPKDRFSAERLKGVDSTLKIQPAKLEDSAVYLCASSASGGRNSPLHFGNGTRLTVT.

The chain uses TRBV4-2 and TRBJ1-1; weak D call: TRBD1 (6 bases). The CDR3 spans 18 residues. The germline gives CDR1 LGHNA, CDR2 YNFKEQ. V shed 4 bases and J shed 0 bases, with 21 bases lying between them. CDR3 sequence: CASSLGAARKMMNTEAFF. CDR3 nucleotide sequence: TGTGCCAGCAGCCTGGGGGCGGCTAGAAAAATGATGAACACTGAAGCTTTCTTT.

The DNA for the CDR3 is TGTGCCAGCAGCCCCCCCGGGGGAACTGAAGCTTTCTTT. Translated: CASSPPGGTEAFF. The V call is TRBV5-4, the J call TRBJ1-1; D possibly corresponds to TRBD1 (5 bases). V was cut by 4 bases and J by 5 bases, with 12 bases left in between. Germline V gives CDR1 SGHNT, CDR2 YYREEE (reference sequence). The CDR3 loop spans 13 amino acids.

The table lists this clone with a count of one. The genes are TRBV30 and TRBJ2-1, with 7 bases that match TRBD2. The CDR3 is 13 amino acids. Germline V gives CDR1 GTSNPN, CDR2 SVGIG (reference sequence). V shed 0 bases and J 6 bases; nucleotides not matched to a gene: 2. The CDR3 protein is CAWSVGEGNEQFF. In nucleotides, the CDR3 is TGTGCCTGGAGTGTGGGGGAGGGCAATGAGCAGTTCTTC.

J is TRBJ1-4 and V is TRBV10-3, with 8 positions matching TRBD1. CDR3 size: 14 residues. Germline CDR1 is ENHRY and CDR2 is SYGVKD. Trimming took 3 bases from V and 8 from J; bases not matched to a gene: 5. The CDR3 bases are TGTGCCATCAGTGATCCCACAGGGGGGGAAAAACTGTTTTTT. Protein product: CAISDPTGGEKLFF.